Listed here are 26 T cell receptor beta chains from one sample, sequenced in a study of response to subunit inactivated influenza vaccine. MiXCR, run by TCRdb on the RT-PCR reads, gives a single entry per CDR3 protein. The repertoire holds hundreds of thousands of distinct CDR3 sequences, with about an eighth as singletons. This specimen consisted of PBMCs from blood, obtained on the day of vaccination. The receptors stem from a man aged 45-60 years who received an inactivated influenza vaccine.

This clonotype was observed a handful of times. The rearrangement uses TRBV24-1 and TRBJ2-1; 11 bases match TRBD2. The CDR3 runs to 14 residues. V shed 4 bases, J shed 11 bases, and the junction held 6 bases outside the gene matches. CDR1 is KGHDR and CDR2 is SFDVKD in the germline V gene. CDR3: CATSDPGLAEKQFF. The CDR3 DNA reads as TGTGCCACCAGTGACCCGGGACTAGCGGAAAAGCAGTTCTTC.

This clonotype was detected ten times or more. The chain uses TRBV10-3 and TRBJ2-1; D might be TRBD1 (5 bases). V was pared by 6 bases and J by 8 bases, with 17 bases between. CDR3 length equals 14 residues. Germline V gene data show CDR1 as ENHRY and CDR2 as SYGVKD. CDR3: CAISNVGRADEQFF. The CDR3 region has the DNA TGTGCCATCAGCAACGTGGGGCGCGCCGATGAGCAGTTCTTC.

The CDR3 sequence is CASSNQRQGSSHEQYF. Written as DNA, the CDR3 is TGTGCCAGCAGCAACCAACGACAGGGATCAAGCCACGAGCAGTACTTC. The chain combines TRBV7-6 with TRBJ2-7; 7 bases are a match to TRBD1. The J segment lost 5 bases and the V segment lost 5 bases, leaving 15 bases of the junction unmatched. This CDR3 region has 16 residues. Germline assignment: CDR1 SGHVS and CDR2 FNYEAQ. The full variable domain, rest sourced from reference TRBV7-6 and TRBJ2-7, is GAGVSQSPRYKVTKRGQDVALRCDPISGHVSLYWYRQALGQGPEFLTYFNYEAQQDKSGLPNDRFSAERPEGSISTLTIQRTEQRDSAMYRCASSNQRQGSSHEQYFGPGTRLTVT.

The genes are TRBV2 and TRBJ1-1; D ambiguous. Trimming shortened V by 7 bases and J by 0 bases, and 15 bases separated the two germline ends. The CDR3 contains 15 residues. CDR1 is SNHLY and CDR2 is FYNNEI in the germline V gene. The CDR3 loop reads CASTRQAAMNTEAFF. Written as DNA, the CDR3 is TGTGCCAGCACGAGGCAGGCTGCGATGAACACTGAAGCTTTCTTT. Based on the CDR3 plus reference TRBV2 and TRBJ1-1, the full variable domain is EPEVTQTPSHQVTQMGQEVILRCVPISNHLYFYWYRQILGQKVEFLVSFYNNEISEKSEIFDDQFSVERPDGSNFTLKIRSTKLEDSAMYFCASTRQAAMNTEAFFGQGTRLTVV.

This clonotype has just a few counts. The rearrangement links TRBV4-2 to TRBJ1-3, with 11 bases identical to TRBD1. The CDR3 consists of 17 residues. Germline values: CDR1 LGHNA, CDR2 YNFKEQ. V trimming: 4 bases; J trimming: 1 base; junction bases outside the gene matches: 6. The CDR3 DNA sequence: TGTGCCAGCAGCCTAGGACAGGGGGCGTTTTCTGGAAACACCATATATTTT. As protein: CASSLGQGAFSGNTIYF.

The CDR3 DNA is TGTGCCAGCACCACGGTGGCTAATTCACCCCTCCACTTT. Its translation is CASTTVANSPLHF. V usage is TRBV6-1 and J usage is TRBJ1-6, with D hard to call. V was cut by 7 bases and J by 6 bases, with 10 bases left in between. This CDR3 comprises 13 residues. In germline, CDR1 is MNHNS, CDR2 SASEGT.

The genes are TRBV12-5 and TRBJ2-1; possibly TRBD1 for D (5 bases). Germline CDR1 reads LGHNT; CDR2 reads FRNRAP. V shed 6 bases and J shed 6 bases, with 9 bases lying between them. CDR3 size: 12 residues. CDR3 in DNA: TGTGCTAGTGGCGACAGCCCCAATGAGCAGTTCTTC. Amino acids: CASGDSPNEQFF.

This rearrangement joins TRBV14 to TRBJ2-4, with 8 bases fitting TRBD1. Trimming removed 5 bases from V and 0 bases from J; junction bases left unmatched: 18. This CDR3 is 20 amino acids long. The germline V gene encodes CDR1 SGHDN and CDR2 FVKESK. CDR3 DNA sequence: TGTGCCAGCAGCACCGGGACAGGTTTGCCGCGGAGCCGAGCCAAAAACATTCAGTACTTC. It encodes CASSTGTGLPRSRAKNIQYF.

The chain recombines TRBV7-8 with TRBJ2-7; D uncertain. The CDR3 runs 14 residues. The V gene's germline CDR1 is SGHVS and CDR2 FQNEAQ. The V and J ends lost 1 base and 1 base respectively, with 8 bases between them. The CDR3 spells CASSLGVASYEQYF. The CDR3 coding sequence is TGTGCCAGCAGCTTAGGGGTGGCGTCCTACGAGCAGTACTTC.

V and J are TRBV10-3 and TRBJ1-2, with 8 bases fitting TRBD1. The trim removed 2 bases at V and 4 bases at J, leaving 9 bases unmatched. Per the germline V gene, CDR1 is ENHRY and CDR2 is SYGVKD. This CDR3 spans 16 amino acids. The DNA for the CDR3 is TGTGCCATCAGTGAGACCGGGACAGGCCTTCCCTATGGCTACACCTTC. This gives the protein CAISETGTGLPYGYTF.

This chain uses TRBV5-1 with TRBJ1-1; D gene ambiguous. Trimming took 4 bases from V and 4 from J, leaving 17 bases between them. The CDR3 runs 15 residues. The germline gives CDR1 SGHRS, CDR2 YFSETQ. CDR3 sequence: CASSPSTRTSTEAFF. CDR3 sequence (DNA): TGCGCCAGCAGCCCCTCAACGCGCACTTCCACTGAAGCTTTCTTT.

V and J are TRBV20-1 and TRBJ2-5, with D perhaps TRBD1 (6 bases). CDR3 size: 13 residues. CDR1 DFQATT and CDR2 SNEGSKA come from the germline V gene (reference sequence). The CDR3 sequence: CRPSRGLGETQYF. CDR3 nucleotide sequence: TGCAGGCCAAGCAGGGGCCTCGGAGAGACCCAGTACTTC.

This chain uses TRBV9 with TRBJ2-2; D is perhaps TRBD1 or TRBD2 (5 bases each). V was trimmed by 0 bases and J by 4 bases, leaving 13 bases between them. The germline CDR1 and CDR2 sequences are SGDLS and YYNGEE. This CDR3 comprises 16 residues. The DNA of the CDR3 is TGTGCCAGCAGCGTAGGGGCAGGGAGAACCACCGGGGAGCTGTTTTTT. Translated, it gives CASSVGAGRTTGELFF.

This clonotype was found many times. The V and J genes are TRBV12-3 or TRBV12-4 and TRBJ1-2, with D hard to call. This CDR3 has 11 amino acids. V was trimmed by 5 bases and J by 4 bases, leaving 5 bases between them. CDR3 sequence: CASSRSYGYTF. CDR3 coding DNA: TGTGCCAGCAGTCGCAGCTATGGCTACACCTTC.

This clonotype showed up many times. CDR3 DNA sequence: TGTGCCAGCAGCTTAGCGGGCGGCCTCTCCTACGAGCAGTACTTC. Translation gives CASSLAGGLSYEQYF. The chain uses TRBV7-9 and TRBJ2-7; the D is unclear. This CDR3 comprises 15 residues. The germline V gene has CDR1 SEHNR and CDR2 FQNEAQ (reference sequence). V was clipped by 0 bases and J by 0 bases, with 9 bases between them.

This chain connects TRBV9 to TRBJ2-2; 10 positions match TRBD2. The CDR3 covers 15 residues. Germline trimming cut 2 bases from V and 7 bases from J; bases unmatched to any gene: 5. Per the germline V gene, CDR1 is SGDLS and CDR2 is YYNGEE. The CDR3 reads CASSVSSGSLGELFF. The DNA for the CDR3 is TGTGCCAGCAGCGTTTCTAGCGGGAGCCTCGGGGAGCTGTTTTTT.

This clonotype was observed a handful of times. V gene TRBV7-9 combines with J gene TRBJ2-3; a possible D gene is TRBD1 (6 bases). Germline loops: CDR1 SEHNR, CDR2 FQNEAQ (reference sequence). There are 16 residues in the CDR3. The ends were cut back, 1 base at V and 2 bases at J, with 13 bases in the middle. CDR3 loop: CASSLGQGSPTDTQYF. The CDR3 nucleotides read TGTGCCAGCAGCTTAGGGCAGGGGAGCCCCACAGATACGCAGTATTTT.

This clonotype was seen many times. The rearrangement links TRBV29-1 to TRBJ2-7; D ambiguous. Germline lookup yields CDR1 SQVTM and CDR2 ANQGSEA. Trimming shortened V by 4 bases and J by 6 bases, and 16 bases separated the two germline ends. The length of the CDR3 is 13 residues. CDR3 coding DNA: TGCAGCGTTGCTCTTATGCACCAAGGCGAGCAGTACTTC. Translated, it gives CSVALMHQGEQYF.

The chain employs TRBV6-5 and TRBJ2-3; D is uncertain. The V end lost 2 bases, the J end lost 4 bases, and 13 bases lay between the germline ends. Germline V CDR1 and CDR2: MNHEY, SVGAGI. The CDR3 spans 15 residues. CDR3 region: CASSYNWDAADTQYF. In DNA, the CDR3 is TGTGCCAGCAGTTACAATTGGGATGCGGCAGATACGCAGTATTTT.

This clonotype was observed a few times. The chain combines TRBV7-9 with TRBJ2-7; 11 bases agree with TRBD1. Per germline, CDR1 SEHNR and CDR2 FQNEAQ (reference sequence). CDR3 size: 16 residues. V shed 3 bases, J shed 2 bases, and the junction held 6 bases outside the gene matches. The DNA of the CDR3 is TGTGCCAGCAGCTTGGAGGACAGGGGGCTGACCTACGAGCAGTACTTC. Translated: CASSLEDRGLTYEQYF.

This clonotype was seen only a few times. The J gene is TRBJ2-1, the V gene TRBV20-1; TRBD2 might be the D (5 bases). The CDR3 length is 15 residues. Germline-derived CDR1 and CDR2 are DFQATT and SNEGSKA (reference sequence). Trimming pared 0 bases from V and 8 bases from J, leaving 17 bases between. The CDR3 bases are TGCAGTGCTAGAGATCCACGGGGTAGAGGTGATGAGCAGTTCTTC. Translating it yields CSARDPRGRGDEQFF.

This clonotype was found many times. This chain connects TRBV5-1 to TRBJ2-1; TRBD1 aligns across 7 bases. Germline V gene sequence: CDR1 SGHRS, CDR2 YFSETQ. The V segment lost 0 bases and the J segment 4 bases; nucleotides outside the gene matches: 1. The CDR3 extends over 14 amino acids. CDR3 DNA: TGCGCCAGCAGCTTGGGGGACAGATACAATGAGCAGTTCTTC. Translating it yields CASSLGDRYNEQFF.

This clonotype was recorded a few times. This chain links TRBV10-3 with TRBJ2-6; D call uncertain. The CDR3 loop spans 14 amino acids. CDR1 is ENHRY and CDR2 is SYGVKD in the germline V gene. Trimming removed 0 bases from V and 0 bases from J, with 0 bases in between. The CDR3 region is CAISESSGANVLTF. Here the CDR3 DNA reads TGTGCCATCAGTGAGTCCTCTGGGGCCAACGTCCTGACTTTC.

This clonotype showed up just a few times. The rearrangement links TRBV3-1 to TRBJ2-7, with TRBD1 as a possible D gene (6 bases). The germline V and J ends were trimmed by 5 bases and 9 bases, with 20 bases remaining between them. The CDR3 is 14 amino acids. The germline V gene has CDR1 LGHDT and CDR2 YNNKEL (reference sequence). The CDR3 DNA reads TGTGCCAGCAGCGGTCCCGGGACATTATATGCGCAGTACTTC. It yields the protein CASSGPGTLYAQYF.

This clonotype showed up just a few times. V usage is TRBV7-3 and J usage is TRBJ2-1; D possibly matches TRBD1 or TRBD2 (5 bases each). This CDR3 has 14 amino acids. CDR1 and CDR2 from the germline V gene are SGHTA and FQGTGA. The V gene lost 0 bases and the J gene lost 8 bases, with 11 bases spanning the gap. CDR3 coding DNA: TGTGCCAGCAGCTTAACGTTAATGGGGGATGAGCAGTTCTTC. Amino acids: CASSLTLMGDEQFF.

This clonotype was seen a handful of times. This rearrangement joins TRBV11-2 to TRBJ2-1, with D perhaps being TRBD1 or TRBD2 (5 bases each). The germline V gene encodes CDR1 SGHAT and CDR2 FQNNGV. V lost 5 bases to trimming and J lost 5 bases, with 13 bases between them. The CDR3 totals 14 residues. This chain's CDR3 is CASSLGTPNNEQFF. The CDR3 DNA sequence: TGTGCCAGCAGCCTGGGGACGCCGAACAATGAGCAGTTCTTC. Supplemented by reference TRBV11-2 and TRBJ2-1, the full variable domain reads EAGVAQSPRYKIIEKRQSVAFWCNPISGHATLYWYQQILGQGPKLLIQFQNNGVVDDSQLPKDRFSAERLKGVDSTLKIQPAKLEDSAVYLCASSLGTPNNEQFFGPGTRLTVL.